The 11 T cell receptor beta chains below all came from one sample that was sequenced in a study of post-analysis software for immune sequencing data. Study-wide results and limits: The five TRBV segments detected at higher frequency in patients than in controls included TRBV5-6, TRBV5-1 and TRBV20-1.

The antigens for these receptors are not known. Included in the TCR beta cDNA libraries were unique molecular identifiers. TCRdb used MiXCR to reprocess the PCR reads, holding one entry per CDR3 protein. The table records 600,000 to 750,000 distinct CDR3 sequences, more than 50% of them present only once. The sequencing input was blood. The receptors here all came from a girl aged 2 to 9 with multiple sclerosis.

The table lists this clonotype with a few counts. The chain uses TRBV7-9 and TRBJ2-7; no clear D. This CDR3 has 14 residues. The V gene's germline CDR1 is SEHNR and CDR2 FQNEAQ (reference sequence). With 5 bases removed from V and 6 bases from J, the gap between germline ends came to 17 bases. CDR3 region: CASSPKAGPPEQYF. For the CDR3, the DNA is TGTGCCAGCAGCCCGAAGGCCGGGCCTCCCGAGCAGTACTTC.

The chain joins TRBV28 to TRBJ2-7; 7 nucleotides line up with TRBD1. Near its end, the DNA agrees better with TRBJ2-5, so the J call may be wrong. This CDR3 is 14 amino acids long. Germline loops: CDR1 MDHEN, CDR2 SYDVKM. The CDR3 DNA follows: TGTGCCAGCATGCAACAGGGGTTCGGAGAGACCCAGTACTTC. Protein: CASMQQGFGETQYF.

This clonotype is a singleton in its sample. The rearrangement uses TRBV29-1 and TRBJ2-1, with 13 bases matching TRBD2. With V trimmed by 5 bases and J by 2 bases, 3 bases remained unmatched. The V gene's germline CDR1 is SQVTM and CDR2 ANQGSEA. This CDR3 comprises 15 residues. CDR3 sequence reads: CSVRTSGSAYNEQFF. The CDR3, as DNA: TGCAGCGTTAGGACTAGCGGGAGTGCCTACAATGAGCAGTTCTTC.

Regarding this clonotype: One end of the junction is discordant with germline, which a read error may explain. The rearrangement joins TRBV20-1 to TRBJ2-1; D is uncertain. CDR1 and CDR2 (germline): DFQATT, SNEGSKA (reference sequence). This CDR3 spans 15 amino acids. The CDR3 is CSAQVIGDSANGQFF. DNA of the CDR3: TGCAGTGCCCAAGTCATAGGAGATTCGGCAAATGGGCAGTTCTTC.

The chain couples TRBV6-1 to TRBJ2-1; 8 bases align to TRBD2. J was trimmed by 0 bases and V by 5 bases; bases with no gene match: 15. The CDR3 contains 19 residues. CDR1 is MNHNS, CDR2 SASEGT, per germline. The CDR3 here is CASSQPGGPPKSSYNEQFF. The DNA of the CDR3 is TGTGCCAGCAGTCAGCCGGGGGGGCCGCCCAAGAGCTCCTACAATGAGCAGTTCTTC.

CDR3 nucleotides: TGCAGCGTTGAATCTCAGGGTCGGACTGAAGCTTTCTTT. This translates into CSVESQGRTEAFF. The rearrangement links TRBV29-1 to TRBJ1-1; perhaps TRBD1 as D (5 bases). The V gene lost 2 bases and the J gene lost 5 bases, with 12 bases spanning the gap. CDR3 length: 13 amino acids. The V gene's germline CDR1 is SQVTM and CDR2 ANQGSEA.

This clonotype was seen at least ten times. The chain carries TRBV6-4 and TRBJ2-1; 8 nucleotides line up with TRBD1. With V trimmed by 6 bases and J by 4 bases, 8 bases remained unmatched. The CDR3 has 15 amino acids. Germline CDR1 MRHNA, CDR2 SNTAGT. CDR3 DNA sequence: TGTGCCAGCAGCGTAGGTCGACAGGGGTACAATGAGCAGTTCTTC. It codes for CASSVGRQGYNEQFF.

The chain joins TRBV6-2 or TRBV6-3 to TRBJ2-1; D tentatively fits TRBD1 or TRBD2 (5 bases each). The V end was cut by 2 bases, the J end by 4 bases, with 6 bases between. The CDR3 length is 13 residues. Looked up from germline, CDR1 is MNHEY and CDR2 is SVGEGT. The CDR3 loop reads CASSYGTYNEQFF. Written as DNA, the CDR3 is TGTGCCAGCAGTTACGGGACGTACAATGAGCAGTTCTTC.

In the case of this clonotype: The junction departs from the called germline gene at one end, perhaps through a read error. The chain links TRBV12-3 or TRBV12-4 to TRBJ2-3; D is perhaps TRBD2 (7 bases). CDR3 length: 14 residues. CDR3 bases: TGTGCCAGCAGGGCGGGGGCCCCGGCAGATATGCAGTATTTT. Protein product: CASRAGAPADMQYF.

This clonotype was seen a few times. The chain recombines TRBV27 with TRBJ2-7; 10 bases agree with TRBD2. The germline V gene has CDR1 MNHEY and CDR2 SMNVEV (reference sequence). This CDR3 has 17 residues. V shed 3 bases, J shed 6 bases, and the junction held 14 bases outside the gene matches. The CDR3 sequence: CASSFSSPLAGVREQYF. As DNA, the CDR3 is TGTGCCAGCAGTTTCTCCAGTCCCCTAGCGGGAGTTCGCGAGCAGTACTTC.

J is TRBJ1-5 and V is TRBV6-6; 7 bases line up with TRBD1. V shed 6 bases and J 6 bases; nucleotides not matched to a gene: 5. CDR3 size: 13 residues. Germline CDR1 and CDR2: MNHNY and SVGAGI (reference sequence). The CDR3 sequence is CASSGGQVQPQHF. The CDR3 DNA sequence: TGTGCCAGCAGCGGCGGACAGGTTCAGCCCCAGCATTTT.